What follows is one T cell receptor (beta chain) and its context. The antigen remains undetermined. The sample is drawn from a study of graft-versus-host responses after intestinal transplantation. The wider study: All recipients got anti-thymocyte globulin induction, then tacrolimus and steroids for roughly three years. Findings of the study overall: Levels of circulating GvH clones at their peak were associated with early post-transplant HvG declines. GvH clones turned up in recipient marrow; some had shown up first in ileum or blood.

V lost 1 base to trimming and J lost 7 bases, with 8 bases between them. Looked up from germline, CDR1 is SGHDN and CDR2 is FVKESK. The CDR3 totals 13 residues. Generated by immunoSEQ multiplex PCR, the TCRdb table keeps only in-frame clones and is missing some. The table has 70,000 or so clones, about 80% seen once. The sequencing used unstimulated CD4+ T cells sorted from spleen or lymph node cells, collected before transplant. The sequence derives from a human donor who was the organ donor for an intestinal transplant. The chain is built from TRBV14 and TRBJ1-5; TRBD1 is a possible D gene (5 bases). The CDR3 region is CASSQVGGQPQHF. The CDR3, as DNA: TGTGCCAGCAGCCAAGTTGGGGGGCAGCCCCAGCATTTT.